The 28 T cell receptor beta chains listed next were all sequenced from one sample in a study of T cell responses to AZD1222 COVID-19 vaccine. Profiling relied on immunoSEQ multiplex PCR, and the TCRdb table lists in-frame clones only, not all of them. The sample shows 100,000 to 120,000 clones, roughly 90% of them seen only once. This specimen consisted of peripheral blood, obtained 28 days after the second AZD1222 dose. The receptors stem from an adult who received the AZD1222 COVID-19 vaccine.

The chain is built from TRBV25-1 and TRBJ1-2, with D maybe TRBD1 (5 bases). The CDR3 runs to 15 residues. The V and J ends lost 4 bases and 8 bases respectively, with 20 bases between them. Germline assignment: CDR1 MGHDK and CDR2 SYGVNS. DNA of the CDR3: TGTGCCAGCAGTGCCTTCGGGACCGTCTCCTGGGGCTACACCTTC. This translates into CASSAFGTVSWGYTF.

The chain links TRBV6-5 to TRBJ2-1, with TRBD1 as a possible D gene (5 bases). CDR1 and CDR2 (germline): MNHEY, SVGAGI. Deletions cut 5 bases from V and 8 bases from J, with 16 bases between. The CDR3 length is 14 residues. The CDR3 loop is CASSPSGFRDEQFF. In DNA, the CDR3 is TGTGCCAGCAGTCCGTCAGGGTTTAGGGATGAGCAGTTCTTC.

The gene calls are TRBV10-3 and TRBJ1-5, with a possible D match to TRBD1 (6 bases). V lost 3 bases to trimming and J lost 10 bases, with 7 bases between them. Looked up from germline, CDR1 is ENHRY and CDR2 is SYGVKD. The CDR3 is 11 residues long. CDR3 protein: CAISEGGPQHF. The CDR3 DNA sequence: TGTGCCATCAGTGAAGGGGGTCCCCAGCATTTT.

The rearrangement uses TRBV6-5 and TRBJ1-2, with 12 nucleotides matching TRBD1. CDR3 length: 15 residues. The germline V gene has CDR1 MNHEY and CDR2 SVGAGI. After removal of 6 bases from V and 5 bases from J, the junction contained 7 bases not matched to a gene. CDR3 DNA sequence: TGTGCCAGCAGGGGGACAGGGGGCTTCGTTTATGGCTACACCTTC. This translates into CASRGTGGFVYGYTF.

This chain joins TRBV5-1 and TRBJ2-6, with a possible D match to TRBD1 (6 bases). The CDR3 is 16 residues long. Trimming removed 0 bases from V and 2 bases from J, with 9 bases in between. The germline V gene encodes CDR1 SGHRS and CDR2 YFSETQ. This chain's CDR3 is CASSLAGQTGANVLTF. Written as DNA, the CDR3 is TGCGCCAGCAGCTTGGCCGGACAGACTGGGGCCAACGTCCTGACTTTC.

The chain links TRBV6-5 to TRBJ1-1; 9 bases line up with TRBD1. There are 14 residues in the CDR3. CDR1 and CDR2 (germline): MNHEY, SVGAGI. With V trimmed by 6 bases and J by 3 bases, 5 bases remained unmatched. The CDR3 is CASRLQGADTEAFF. The CDR3 nucleotides read TGTGCCAGCAGATTACAGGGGGCCGACACTGAAGCTTTCTTT.

This clone was counted a single time. V is TRBV7-9 and J is TRBJ2-1, with a tentative D call TRBD2 (6 bases). The CDR3 covers 14 residues. Germline V gives CDR1 SEHNR, CDR2 FQNEAQ (reference sequence). V lost 0 bases and J lost 4, with 7 bases in between. The CDR3 DNA follows: TGTGCCAGCAGCTTAGCGGGGGGATACAATGAGCAGTTCTTC. This codes for CASSLAGGYNEQFF.

V and J are TRBV5-1 and TRBJ2-2; D remains unclear. The CDR3 contains 15 residues. Germline lookup yields CDR1 SGHRS and CDR2 YFSETQ. Trimming stripped 0 bases from V and 1 base from J, with 7 bases between. The chain's CDR3 is CASSLVAENTGELFF. The CDR3 coding sequence is TGCGCCAGCAGCTTGGTGGCGGAGAACACCGGGGAGCTGTTTTTT.

The table lists this clone with a count of one. The J gene is TRBJ2-7, the V gene TRBV28; TRBD1 agrees at 7 bases. The germline gives CDR1 MDHEN, CDR2 SYDVKM. V lost 5 bases to trimming and J lost 6 bases; unmatched junction nucleotides: 7. The CDR3 spans 13 residues. This CDR3 is CASSNTDRAEQYF. Here the CDR3 DNA reads TGTGCCAGCAGTAACACCGACAGGGCCGAGCAGTACTTC.

The CDR3 nucleotides read TGTGCCAGCACCCTTACAGGAGGGTCAGGGGGCACTGAAGCTTTCTTT. Translating it yields CASTLTGGSGGTEAFF. The V gene is TRBV6-6, the J gene TRBJ1-1, with 7 bases aligning to TRBD1. Germline-derived CDR1 and CDR2 are MNHNY and SVGAGI (reference sequence). V lost 7 bases, J lost 4 bases, and 15 bases stayed unmatched. The CDR3 covers 16 residues.

This chain joins TRBV7-9 and TRBJ1-3; D is perhaps TRBD1 (5 bases). The CDR3 length is 15 residues. Deletions cut 0 bases from V and 3 bases from J, with 9 bases between. The germline gives CDR1 SEHNR, CDR2 FQNEAQ (reference sequence). The CDR3 nucleotides are TGTGCCAGCAGCTTAGCGGGGGGGTTTGGAAACACCATATATTTT. It encodes CASSLAGGFGNTIYF. The whole variable domain, filled in from reference TRBV7-9 and TRBJ1-3, reads DTGVSQNPRHKITKRGQNVTFRCDPISEHNRLYWYRQTLGQGPEFLTYFQNEAQLEKSRLLSDRFSAERPKGSFSTLEIQRTEQGDSAMYLCASSLAGGFGNTIYFGEGSWLTVV.

The chain links TRBV3-1 (or the pseudogene TRBV3-2) to TRBJ1-2; 9 positions match TRBD1. Germline V gene sequence: CDR1 LGHDT, CDR2 YNNKEL (reference sequence). The CDR3 covers 15 residues. V shed 3 bases and J 0 bases; nucleotides not matched to a gene: 2. The CDR3 spells CASSHRDRANYGYTF. Here the CDR3 DNA reads TGTGCCAGCAGCCACCGGGACAGGGCTAACTATGGCTACACCTTC.

V and J are TRBV19 and TRBJ2-7; 9 bases are a match to TRBD2. This CDR3 has 17 amino acids. The germline V gene encodes CDR1 LNHDA and CDR2 SQIVND (reference sequence). The ends lost 3 bases at V and 6 bases at J; junction bases unmatched: 15. CDR3: CASSIMEGQGLAGEQYF. In DNA form, the CDR3 reads TGTGCCAGTAGTATCATGGAGGGGCAGGGACTAGCAGGCGAGCAGTACTTC.

This clone is a singleton in its sample. The genes are TRBV5-6 and TRBJ2-7, with D unclear. V lost 3 bases to trimming and J lost 0 bases, with 4 bases between them. The CDR3 totals 12 residues. Germline V gene lookup returns CDR1 SGHDT and CDR2 YYEEEE. CDR3 in amino acids: CASSSSSYEQYF. CDR3 in DNA: TGTGCCAGCAGCTCGAGCTCCTACGAGCAGTACTTC.

As for this clone: Other nucleotide sequences from this sample produce the same CDR3. J is TRBJ2-7 and V is TRBV29-1, with D perhaps TRBD1 or TRBD2 (5 bases each). The length of the CDR3 is 14 residues. Germline CDR1 reads SQVTM; CDR2 reads ANQGSEA. Trimming cost V 7 bases and J 4 bases, with 20 bases left between them. The CDR3 region is CSAGNTGTGYEQYF. CDR3 DNA sequence: TGCAGCGCTGGGAACACCGGGACGGGGTACGAGCAGTACTTC.

This clone was recorded only once. The rearrangement uses TRBV2 and TRBJ1-5, with no clear D. With 3 bases removed from V and 0 bases from J, the gap between germline ends came to 9 bases. Germline values: CDR1 SNHLY, CDR2 FYNNEI. CDR3 size: 15 residues. The CDR3 loop is CASSEQSYSNQPQHF. CDR3 in DNA: TGTGCCAGCAGTGAGCAGAGTTATAGCAATCAGCCCCAGCATTTT.

The chain couples TRBV27 to TRBJ2-7; 8 bases map to TRBD1. This CDR3 region has 12 residues. Looked up from germline, CDR1 is MNHEY and CDR2 is SMNVEV (reference sequence). J was trimmed by 6 bases and V by 3 bases; bases with no gene match: 1. CDR3 bases: TGTGCCAGCAGTTTGACAGGGGCCGAGCAGTACTTC. Protein: CASSLTGAEQYF.

With regard to this clone: Additional DNA sequences in this sample encode the identical CDR3. The chain has TRBV2 and TRBJ1-5; D is ambiguous. V dropped 2 bases and J dropped 6 bases, with 11 bases sitting between them. Germline-derived CDR1 and CDR2 are SNHLY and FYNNEI. The CDR3 extends over 14 amino acids. In nucleotides, the CDR3 is TGTGCCAGCAGTGAAAATCAAGGAAGTCAGCCCCAGCATTTT. It specifies CASSENQGSQPQHF. The full variable domain, completed using reference TRBV2 and TRBJ1-5, is EPEVTQTPSHQVTQMGQEVILRCVPISNHLYFYWYRQILGQKVEFLVSFYNNEISEKSEIFDDQFSVERPDGSNFTLKIRSTKLEDSAMYFCASSENQGSQPQHFGDGTRLSIL.

The V gene is TRBV5-1, the J gene TRBJ1-3; 12 bases fit TRBD1. Germline assignment: CDR1 SGHRS and CDR2 YFSETQ. Trimming removed 0 bases from V and 4 bases from J; junction bases left unmatched: 5. The CDR3 is made up of 17 amino acids. In DNA form, the CDR3 reads TGCGCCAGCAGCTTGGTGGGACAGGGGGCTTTGGGAAACACCATATATTTT. This codes for CASSLVGQGALGNTIYF.

The rearrangement links TRBV5-4 to TRBJ1-2; D remains unclear. Germline lookup yields CDR1 SGHNT and CDR2 YYREEE (reference sequence). V was trimmed by 2 bases and J by 0 bases, leaving 11 bases between them. The CDR3 has 15 amino acids. The CDR3 loop is CASSFLTRTNYGYTF. CDR3 DNA sequence: TGTGCCAGCAGCTTCCTGACACGCACTAACTATGGCTACACCTTC.

This chain joins TRBV30 and TRBJ1-5; D is uncertain. The germline V gene encodes CDR1 GTSNPN and CDR2 SVGIG (reference sequence). Trimming shortened V by 2 bases and J by 0 bases, and 23 bases separated the two germline ends. The CDR3 contains 19 residues. CDR3 in amino acids: CAWSPAPGRRKYSNQPQHF. CDR3 sequence (DNA): TGTGCCTGGAGTCCCGCCCCTGGACGGAGAAAGTATAGCAATCAGCCCCAGCATTTT.

The chain carries TRBV29-1 and TRBJ1-1; D is perhaps TRBD1 (6 bases). The germline CDR1 and CDR2 sequences are SQVTM and ANQGSEA. The CDR3 has 14 residues. Trimming left V 7 bases short and J 3 bases short, with 18 bases between. The CDR3 DNA reads TGCAGCGCCAGCCCTACAGGGCGGGACACTGAAGCTTTCTTT. Protein sequence: CSASPTGRDTEAFF.

The gene calls are TRBV11-3 and TRBJ2-1; the D call may be TRBD1 or TRBD2 (5 bases each). The germline gives CDR1 SGHNT, CDR2 YENEEA. Trimming pared 4 bases from V and 5 bases from J, leaving 15 bases between. The CDR3 is 15 residues long. In DNA, the CDR3 is TGTGCCAGCAGCTACTCCTGGGACGGAAACAATGAGCAGTTCTTC. Protein: CASSYSWDGNNEQFF.

J is TRBJ1-2 and V is TRBV28; TRBD1 might be the D (5 bases). CDR3 length: 14 residues. V lost 5 bases, J lost 2 bases, and 12 bases lay in between. Germline V gene sequence: CDR1 MDHEN, CDR2 SYDVKM. The CDR3 DNA is TGTGCCAGCAGTGCCCCGGGACTGAACTATGGCTACACCTTC. Its protein product is CASSAPGLNYGYTF.

V and J are TRBV6-4 and TRBJ2-2; 9 bases align to TRBD1. V lost 3 bases, J lost 3 bases, and 2 bases stayed unmatched. CDR3 size: 15 residues. Germline lookup yields CDR1 MRHNA and CDR2 SNTAGT. The CDR3 is CASSEDRGHTGELFF. Here the CDR3 DNA reads TGTGCCAGCAGTGAGGACAGGGGACACACCGGGGAGCTGTTTTTT.

The V and J genes are TRBV27 and TRBJ1-2, with D hard to call. Germline CDR1 reads MNHEY; CDR2 reads SMNVEV (reference sequence). The V end was cut by 6 bases, the J end by 4 bases, with 18 bases between. The CDR3 length is 15 residues. The CDR3 sequence is CASRPSRPPVYGYTF. The CDR3 bases are TGTGCCAGCAGACCATCCAGGCCCCCTGTCTATGGCTACACCTTC.

The chain joins TRBV4-1 to TRBJ1-2, with TRBD1 identical over 7 bases. CDR1 and CDR2 (germline): MGHRA, YSYEKL. This CDR3 region has 16 residues. V was pared by 3 bases and J by 4 bases, with 11 bases of the junction left unmatched. The CDR3 spells CASSHYPVKGAYGYTF. CDR3 sequence (DNA): TGCGCCAGCAGCCACTATCCAGTCAAGGGGGCCTATGGCTACACCTTC.

The rearrangement uses TRBV6-1 and TRBJ1-2; D not resolved. The CDR3 is 13 residues long. Germline V gives CDR1 MNHNS, CDR2 SASEGT. V was cut by 2 bases and J by 8 bases, with 12 bases left in between. DNA for the CDR3: TGTGCCAGCAGTGAAATTGCTCGACGAGGCTACACCTTC. The encoded protein is CASSEIARRGYTF.